Sequencing of this T cell receptor beta chain was carried out in a study of blood T cells in healthy people across ages. Study-wide findings and caveats: Unknown donor CMV status possibly confounded expanded clonotype changes. Because sorting was not performed, PBMCs prevented conclusive naive versus antigen-experienced comparison. Measured against age, TCR beta diversity per million T cells decreased in a roughly linear manner.

PBMCs were isolated at a quantity of at least 6 million per sample. This CDR3 contains 13 residues. Germline values: CDR1 SGHTA, CDR2 FQGNSA. Trimming removed 4 bases from V and 9 bases from J, with 13 bases in between. Combining a sample-barcoded 5' primer with a J-beta primer mix, a second PCR ran for roughly 6 to 12 cycles. A single record per CDR3 protein comes from TCRdb applying MiXCR to the 5' RACE reads. In the table there are some 880,000 distinct CDR3 sequences, around 36% of which are singletons. This clonotype was recorded at least ten times. Its antigen remains unidentified. The chain links TRBV7-2 to TRBJ2-1, with D hard to call. Specimen: blood. The TCR sequence derives from a man between 18 and 29 years old in good health. CDR3 nucleotide sequence: TGTGCCAGCAGCTCTCACCAAATCGGTGAGCAGTTCTTC. Translated: CASSSHQIGEQFF.